This TCR beta chain was observed in a study of shared clonotypes between healthy human individuals. Study as a whole: Per donor, CD8 memory used one plate, CD8 naive used two, CD4 memory used three and CD4 naive used three.

The CDR3 loop spans 12 amino acids. Germline V gene data show CDR1 as MDHEN and CDR2 as SYDVKM. With 8 bases removed from V and 5 bases from J, the gap between germline ends came to 13 bases. Libraries were prepared by immunoSEQ multiplex PCR; TCRdb keeps only in-frame clonotypes and omits some of them. The sample carries roughly 640,000 clones, roughly 70% recorded once. All donors qualified as healthy HIV-negative adults and had experienced no recent acute infections or vaccinations. This chain uses TRBV28 with TRBJ2-7; the D gene is possibly TRBD2 (5 bases). The origin of this receptor is a woman in her 30s in good health. What was sequenced was memory CD4+ T cells sorted from blood. The subset is: CD45RA-negative fraction. CDR3 sequence reads: CASVHEGDEQYF. The CDR3 coding sequence is TGTGCCAGCGTTCATGAGGGAGACGAGCAGTACTTC.